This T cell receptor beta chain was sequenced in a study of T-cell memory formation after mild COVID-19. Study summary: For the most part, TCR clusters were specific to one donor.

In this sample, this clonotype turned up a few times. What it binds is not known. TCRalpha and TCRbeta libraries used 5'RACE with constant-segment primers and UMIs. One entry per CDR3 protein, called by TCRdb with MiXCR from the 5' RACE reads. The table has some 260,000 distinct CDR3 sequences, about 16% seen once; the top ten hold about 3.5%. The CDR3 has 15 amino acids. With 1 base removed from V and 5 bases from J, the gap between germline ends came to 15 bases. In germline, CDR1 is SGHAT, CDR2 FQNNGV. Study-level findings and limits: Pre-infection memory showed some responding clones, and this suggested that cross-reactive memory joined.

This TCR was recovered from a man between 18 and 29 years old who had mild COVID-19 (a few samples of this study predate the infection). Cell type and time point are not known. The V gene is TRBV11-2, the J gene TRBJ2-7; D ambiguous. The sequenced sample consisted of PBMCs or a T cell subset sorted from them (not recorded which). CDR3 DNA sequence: TGTGCCAGCAGCTTAGTAGGAGCCAGGATCCACGAGCAGTACTTC. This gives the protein CASSLVGARIHEQYF.